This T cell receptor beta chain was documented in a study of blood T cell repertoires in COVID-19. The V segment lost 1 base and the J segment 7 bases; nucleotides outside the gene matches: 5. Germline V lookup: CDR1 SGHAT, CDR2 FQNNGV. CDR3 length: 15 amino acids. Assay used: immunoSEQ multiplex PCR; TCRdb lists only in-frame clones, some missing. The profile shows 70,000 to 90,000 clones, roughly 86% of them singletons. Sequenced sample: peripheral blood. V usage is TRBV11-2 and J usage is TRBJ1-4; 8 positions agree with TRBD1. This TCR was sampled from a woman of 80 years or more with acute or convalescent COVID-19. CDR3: CASSLGAGTGEKLFF. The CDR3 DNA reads TGTGCCAGCAGCTTAGGGGCCGGGACAGGTGAAAAACTGTTTTTT.